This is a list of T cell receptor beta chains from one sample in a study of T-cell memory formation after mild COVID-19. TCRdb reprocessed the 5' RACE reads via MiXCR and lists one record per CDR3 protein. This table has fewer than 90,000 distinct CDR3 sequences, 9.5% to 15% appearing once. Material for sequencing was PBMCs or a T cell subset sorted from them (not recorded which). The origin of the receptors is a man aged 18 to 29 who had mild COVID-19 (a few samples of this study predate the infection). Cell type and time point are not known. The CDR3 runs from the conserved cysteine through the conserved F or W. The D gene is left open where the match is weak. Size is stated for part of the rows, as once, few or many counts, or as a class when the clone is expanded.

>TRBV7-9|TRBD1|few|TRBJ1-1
CASSPNWDRLNTEAFF
TGTGCCAGCAGCCCTAATTGGGACAGGTTGAACACTGAAGCTTTCTTT
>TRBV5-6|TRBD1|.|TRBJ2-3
CASSLAGTGFTDTQYF
TGTGCCAGCAGCTTGGCAGGGACAGGTTTCACAGATACGCAGTATTTT
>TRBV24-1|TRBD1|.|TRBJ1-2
CATSDDRGGYGYTF
TGTGCCACCAGTGATGACAGGGGCGGCTATGGCTACACCTTC
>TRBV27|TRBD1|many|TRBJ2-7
CASSFSSGTGAYEQYF
TGTGCCAGCAGTTTTTCCTCCGGGACAGGAGCCTACGAGCAGTACTTC
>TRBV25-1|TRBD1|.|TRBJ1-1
CASSVGMRGTENTEAFF
TGTGCCAGCAGTGTGGGGATGCGGGGGACAGAGAACACTGAAGCTTTCTTT
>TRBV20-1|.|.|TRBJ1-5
CSARGVKSVGGVVPQHF
TGCAGTGCTAGAGGGGTGAAGTCCGTTGGGGGGGTGGTGCCCCAGCATTTT
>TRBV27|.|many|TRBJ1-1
CASGALGPSGAFF
TGTGCCAGCGGGGCCCTAGGACCGTCTGGGGCTTTCTTT
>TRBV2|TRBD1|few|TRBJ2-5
CASSYTGDGETQYF
TGTGCCAGCAGTTATACAGGGGACGGAGAGACCCAGTACTTC
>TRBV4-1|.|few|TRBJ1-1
CASSQEAWGTTEAFF
TGCGCCAGCAGCCAAGAAGCCTGGGGCACCACTGAAGCTTTCTTT
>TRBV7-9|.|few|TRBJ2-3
CASSFPSTDTQYF
TGTGCCAGCAGCTTTCCTTCGACAGATACGCAGTATTTT
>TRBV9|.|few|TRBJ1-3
CASSWGAGNTIYF
TGTGCCAGCAGTTGGGGCGCTGGAAACACCATATATTTT
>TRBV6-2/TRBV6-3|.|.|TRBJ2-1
CASNTMWNNEQFF
TGTGCCAGCAACACAATGTGGAACAATGAGCAGTTCTTC
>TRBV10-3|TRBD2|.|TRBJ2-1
CAIGRGLAGNNEQFF
TGTGCCATCGGACGAGGACTAGCGGGGAACAATGAGCAGTTCTTC
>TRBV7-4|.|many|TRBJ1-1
CASSLRGMNTEAFF
TGTGCCAGCAGCTTACGGGGGATGAACACTGAAGCTTTCTTT
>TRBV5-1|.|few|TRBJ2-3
CASSKRGVNTDTQYF
TGCGCCAGCAGCAAACGCGGGGTAAACACAGATACGCAGTATTTT
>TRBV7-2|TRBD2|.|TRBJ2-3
CASSSPSGLAGDPTDTQYF
TGTGCCAGCAGCTCCCCCTCGGGGCTAGCGGGGGACCCCACAGATACGCAGTATTTT
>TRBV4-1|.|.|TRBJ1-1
CASARDTEAFF
TGCGCCAGCGCGAGGGACACTGAAGCTTTCTTT
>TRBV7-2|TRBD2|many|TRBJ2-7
CASSYTSAYEQYF
TGTGCCAGCAGCTACACTAGCGCCTACGAGCAGTACTTC
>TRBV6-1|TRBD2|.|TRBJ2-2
CASNPGRAGELFF
TGTGCCAGCAATCCCGGGAGGGCCGGGGAGCTGTTTTTT
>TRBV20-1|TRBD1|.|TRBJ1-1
CSASQDRKAFF
TGCAGTGCTAGCCAGGACAGGAAAGCTTTCTTT
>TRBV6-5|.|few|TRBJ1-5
CASSYSKRNQPQHF
TGTGCCAGCAGTTACTCAAAGAGAAATCAGCCCCAGCATTTT
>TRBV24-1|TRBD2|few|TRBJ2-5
CATSDLTSGGETQYF
TGTGCCACCAGTGATCTGACTAGCGGGGGAGAGACCCAGTACTTC
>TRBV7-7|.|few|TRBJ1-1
CASSPGLLNTEAFF
TGTGCTAGCAGCCCCGGACTTTTAAACACTGAAGCTTTCTTT
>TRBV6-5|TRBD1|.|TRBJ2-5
CASSYSGQSETQYF
TGTGCCAGCAGTTACTCGGGACAGTCAGAGACCCAGTACTTC
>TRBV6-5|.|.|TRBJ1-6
CASSYSGGGSSPLHF
TGTGCCAGCAGTTACTCAGGAGGGGGTAGTTCACCCCTCCACTTT
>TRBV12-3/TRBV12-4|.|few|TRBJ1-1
CAGLSNTEAFF
TGTGCCGGGCTATCGAACACTGAAGCTTTCTTT
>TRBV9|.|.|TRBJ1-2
CASSVATPGRGGYTF
TGTGCCAGCAGCGTAGCTACGCCGGGGCGCGGTGGCTACACCTTC
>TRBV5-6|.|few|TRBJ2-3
CASSLGLDSTDTQYF
TGTGCCAGCAGCTTGGGACTAGATAGCACAGATACGCAGTATTTT
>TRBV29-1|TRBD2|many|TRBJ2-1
CSWSSGGAGEQFF
TGCAGCTGGTCCAGCGGGGGGGCCGGTGAGCAGTTCTTC
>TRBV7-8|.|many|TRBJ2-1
CASSSKESLGGNEQFF
TGTGCCAGCAGCTCTAAGGAGAGCCTAGGAGGGAATGAGCAGTTCTTC
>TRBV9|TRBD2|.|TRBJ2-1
CASTPGGSAYNEQFF
TGTGCCAGCACCCCGGGAGGGTCAGCCTACAATGAGCAGTTCTTC
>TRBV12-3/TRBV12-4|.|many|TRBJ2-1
CASSPNTVEQFF
TGTGCCAGCAGCCCGAACACCGTTGAGCAGTTCTTC
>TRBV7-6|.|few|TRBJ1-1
CASSLLSGEAFF
TGTGCCAGCAGCTTATTGAGCGGTGAAGCTTTCTTT
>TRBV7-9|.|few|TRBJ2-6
CASSLVVHSGANVLTF
TGTGCCAGCAGCTTAGTGGTTCACTCTGGGGCCAACGTCCTGACTTTC
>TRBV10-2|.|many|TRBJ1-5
CASCKAGDQPQHF
TGCGCCAGCTGCAAGGCAGGAGATCAGCCCCAGCATTTT
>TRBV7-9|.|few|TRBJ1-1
CASSGPERGAAFF
TGTGCCAGCAGTGGGCCGGAGAGGGGGGCCGCTTTCTTT
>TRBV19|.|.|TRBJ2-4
CASTPRSHLAKNIQYF
TGTGCCAGTACCCCCAGGAGTCACCTAGCCAAAAACATTCAGTACTTC
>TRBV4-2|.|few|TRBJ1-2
CASSQDVGGLAYGYTF
TGTGCCAGCAGCCAAGACGTAGGAGGGCTTGCCTATGGCTACACCTTC
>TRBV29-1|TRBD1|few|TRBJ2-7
CSVEDQGQPFYEQYF
TGCAGCGTTGAAGATCAGGGACAGCCGTTCTACGAGCAGTACTTC
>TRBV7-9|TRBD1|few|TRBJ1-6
CASSSKDRASSPLHF
TGTGCCAGCAGCTCCAAGGACAGGGCTAGTTCACCCCTCCACTTT
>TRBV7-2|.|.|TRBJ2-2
CASSLEEGSGGELFF
TGTGCCAGCAGCTTAGAGGAGGGAAGCGGCGGGGAGCTGTTTTTT
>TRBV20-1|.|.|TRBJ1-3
CSARVLRVDRYSGNTIYF
TGCAGTGCTAGAGTTCTTCGGGTCGACCGCTACTCTGGAAACACCATATATTTT
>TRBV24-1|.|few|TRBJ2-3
CATSDLRGRGTDTQYF
TGTGCCACCAGTGATTTGAGGGGACGGGGCACAGATACGCAGTATTTT
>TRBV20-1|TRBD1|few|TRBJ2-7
CSASRDRVEQYF
TGCAGTGCTTCCCGGGACAGGGTCGAGCAGTACTTC
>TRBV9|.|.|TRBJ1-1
CASSVEGILNTEAFF
TGTGCCAGCAGCGTAGAGGGGATACTTAACACTGAAGCTTTCTTT